Each of the 22 T cell receptor beta chains below was sequenced from the same sample in a study of identical twins. MiXCR, applied by TCRdb to the 5' RACE reads, yields one record per CDR3 protein. The profile covers 200,000 to 250,000 distinct CDR3 sequences, with around 6.8% appearing a single time and 1.9% taken by the ten largest. This same sample was also taken into another study, of yellow fever vaccine responses in identical twins.

The specimen was memory (CD45RO+) T cells sorted from blood. Source of these receptors: a woman aged 18 to 35 in good health.

Ten or more counts support this clonotype. The CDR3 region has the DNA TGCGCCAGCAGCAACAGGGAGGGAAGCGAGCAGTACTTC. Its translation is CASSNREGSEQYF. This rearrangement joins TRBV5-1 to TRBJ2-7; a weak D match, TRBD2 (7 bases). Per the germline V gene, CDR1 is SGHRS and CDR2 is YFSETQ. The germline V and J ends were trimmed by 4 bases and 6 bases, with 14 bases remaining between them. The CDR3 length is 13 residues. The entire variable domain, with the rest obtained from reference TRBV5-1 and TRBJ2-7, is as follows: KAGVTQTPRYLIKTRGQQVTLSCSPISGHRSVSWYQQTPGQGLQFLFEYFSETQRNKGNFPGRFSGRQFSNSRSEMNVSTLELGDSALYLCASSNREGSEQYFGPGTRLTVT.

This chain joins TRBV7-9 and TRBJ2-1; 8 nucleotides align to TRBD1. The CDR3 loop spans 16 amino acids. Germline V gives CDR1 SEHNR, CDR2 FQNEAQ (reference sequence). After removal of 3 bases from V and 12 bases from J, the junction contained 16 bases not matched to a gene. DNA of the CDR3: TGTGCCAGCAGCTTTAGGTCCGGGACAGGCCCTGAGGGGCAGTTCTTC. The encoded protein is CASSFRSGTGPEGQFF.

This clonotype was found many times. This rearrangement joins TRBV6-1 to TRBJ1-1; D possibly corresponds to TRBD1 (5 bases). CDR3 length equals 13 residues. Trimming removed 8 bases at V and 1 base at J, with 11 bases between. Germline CDR1 is MNHNS and CDR2 is SASEGT. The CDR3 DNA sequence: TGTGCCAGCCTTCGAGGGGAGAACACTGAAGCTTTCTTT. Encoded protein: CASLRGENTEAFF.

This clonotype has ten or more counts. The chain carries TRBV20-1 and TRBJ1-1; D is perhaps TRBD1 (5 bases). Germline V gives CDR1 DFQATT, CDR2 SNEGSKA (reference sequence). CDR3 length: 13 amino acids. Between the trimmed V and J ends, which lost 4 bases and 0 bases, there was a span of 9 bases. Here the CDR3 DNA reads TGCAGTGCTAATCTGGACATGAACACTGAAGCTTTCTTT. It yields the protein CSANLDMNTEAFF.

This clonotype was detected only a few times. The rearrangement uses TRBV28 and TRBJ2-7; 8 bases agree with TRBD2. Germline V gene sequence: CDR1 MDHEN, CDR2 SYDVKM. The trim removed 2 bases at V and 5 bases at J, leaving 14 bases unmatched. The CDR3 length is 17 residues. The CDR3 bases are TGTGCCAGCAGTTTACTCGGGGTTGGGACGGGAGGGCACGAGCAGTACTTC. Translating gives CASSLLGVGTGGHEQYF.

The table lists this clonotype with a few counts. This sequence joins TRBV6-5 and TRBJ2-2; no firm D call. Germline V gene sequence: CDR1 MNHEY, CDR2 SVGAGI. Trimming removed 3 bases from V and 4 bases from J, with 6 bases in between. The CDR3 extends over 13 amino acids. The CDR3 DNA reads TGTGCCAGCAGTTATCCCGGCACCGGGGAGCTGTTTTTT. Its protein product is CASSYPGTGELFF.

This clonotype was counted at least ten times. For the CDR3, the DNA is TGTGCCAGCAGTGAAGCGTCAGACTACGAGCAGTACTTC. Amino acids: CASSEASDYEQYF. V gene TRBV6-1 combines with J gene TRBJ2-7; D gene uncertain. The CDR3 totals 13 residues. CDR1 is MNHNS, CDR2 SASEGT, per germline. V shed 0 bases and J shed 3 bases, with 6 bases lying between them.

The sample holds a few counts of this clonotype. The chain uses TRBV6-2 or TRBV6-3 and TRBJ2-7; no clear D gene. Trimming removed 7 bases from V and 5 bases from J, with 18 bases in between. The CDR3 extends over 14 amino acids. Germline V lookup: CDR1 MNHEY, CDR2 SVGEGT. The chain's CDR3 is CASIDLADPHEQYF. The CDR3 bases are TGTGCCAGCATCGACCTCGCCGACCCTCACGAGCAGTACTTC.

This clonotype was picked up many times. The genes are TRBV7-2 and TRBJ2-1; D gene ambiguous. The germline V gene has CDR1 SGHTA and CDR2 FQGNSA. The V gene lost 3 bases and the J gene lost 10 bases, with 10 bases spanning the gap. There are 12 residues in the CDR3. DNA of the CDR3: TGTGCCAGCAGCTTCCTTTTTGAAGAGCAGTTCTTC. This encodes CASSFLFEEQFF.

The genes are TRBV28 and TRBJ1-4, with TRBD1 matching over 10 bases. Germline assignment: CDR1 MDHEN and CDR2 SYDVKM. This CDR3 comprises 16 residues. Trimming at V came to 2 bases and at J to 8 bases, leaving 8 bases not matched to a gene. CDR3 coding DNA: TGTGCCAGCAGTTTACGGGACAGGGGAGTAAGAGAAAAACTGTTTTTT. It is translated as CASSLRDRGVREKLFF.

This clonotype came up many times. The chain employs TRBV3-1 and TRBJ1-2; D perhaps matches TRBD1 (5 bases). Germline V gene data show CDR1 as LGHDT and CDR2 as YNNKEL (reference sequence). The CDR3 consists of 14 residues. V lost 0 bases and J lost 11, with 16 bases in between. In nucleotides, the CDR3 is TGTGCCAGCAGCCAAGAGAATTCGGGACGGAAGTACACCTTC. It codes for CASSQENSGRKYTF.

The chain employs TRBV20-1 and TRBJ2-7, with D unclear. Germline values: CDR1 DFQATT, CDR2 SNEGSKA (reference sequence). V was shortened by 3 bases and J by 5 bases, with 11 bases between the two germline ends. The CDR3 totals 12 residues. The CDR3 DNA follows: TGCAGTGCTAGTCCGGTGGATCACGAGCAGTACTTC. It is translated as CSASPVDHEQYF.

This clonotype was counted between two and nine times. The chain carries TRBV5-1 and TRBJ2-7; 9 bases are a match to TRBD2. The germline V gene has CDR1 SGHRS and CDR2 YFSETQ. V lost 4 bases, J lost 6 bases, and 5 bases stayed unmatched. The CDR3 totals 13 residues. CDR3 in amino acids: CASSPAGGVEQYF. Written as DNA, the CDR3 is TGCGCCAGCAGCCCGGCGGGGGGGGTCGAGCAGTACTTC.

J is TRBJ1-6 and V is TRBV6-5; 8 bases map to TRBD1. The CDR3 runs 15 residues. CDR1 and CDR2 from the germline V gene are MNHEY and SVGAGI. V dropped 5 bases and J dropped 9; count of bases not matched to a gene: 9. CDR3 loop: CASSTGTGGGSPLHF. The CDR3 DNA is TGTGCCAGCAGTACCGGGACAGGCGGCGGTTCACCCCTCCACTTT.

The rearrangement uses TRBV4-3 and TRBJ1-2, with TRBD1 matching over 10 bases. Looked up from germline, CDR1 is LGHNA and CDR2 is YSLEER. V was clipped by 1 base and J by 8 bases; unmatched bases: 10. The CDR3 runs 16 residues. The CDR3, as DNA: TGCGCCAGCAGCCAAGGGGACCTGGGGACAGGGGACGGCTACACCTTC. Protein product: CASSQGDLGTGDGYTF.

This clonotype has more than one count but fewer than ten. V is TRBV29-1 and J is TRBJ1-2; D perhaps matches TRBD1 (5 bases). Germline V gives CDR1 SQVTM, CDR2 ANQGSEA. Trimming pared 5 bases from V and 6 bases from J, leaving 10 bases between. The CDR3 is made up of 11 amino acids. The CDR3 DNA reads TGCAGCGTTTCAGGGTCACATGGCTACACCTTC. Protein sequence: CSVSGSHGYTF. Drawing the rest from reference TRBV29-1 and TRBJ1-2, the complete variable domain is SAVISQKPSRDICQRGTSLTIQCQVDSQVTMMFWYRQQPGQSLTLIATANQGSEATYESGFVIDKFPISRPNLTFSTLTVSNMSPEDSSIYLCSVSGSHGYTFGSGTRLTVV.

This clonotype has a count of ten or more. The chain joins TRBV7-8 to TRBJ2-7; possibly TRBD1 or TRBD2 for D (5 bases each). Germline values: CDR1 SGHVS, CDR2 FQNEAQ. This CDR3 region has 13 residues. The V end lost 5 bases, the J end lost 6 bases, and 14 bases lay between the germline ends. The CDR3 sequence: CASSIDPGAEQYF. In DNA form, the CDR3 reads TGTGCCAGCAGCATCGACCCCGGGGCCGAGCAGTACTTC.

In this sample, this clonotype turned up many times. The V call is TRBV5-1, the J call TRBJ2-1; 8 positions agree with TRBD1. The CDR3 totals 14 residues. Germline assignment: CDR1 SGHRS and CDR2 YFSETQ. V was pared by 4 bases and J by 8 bases, with 8 bases of the junction left unmatched. The CDR3, as DNA: TGCGCCAGCAGCCAAGGTCCAGGGGGCCATGAGCAGTTCTTC. The encoded protein is CASSQGPGGHEQFF.

The chain links TRBV7-2 to TRBJ2-3; D may be TRBD1 (6 bases). The V and J ends lost 1 base and 1 base respectively, with 9 bases between them. CDR3 length: 15 amino acids. Germline V gives CDR1 SGHTA, CDR2 FQGNSA. The CDR3 sequence is CASSLEGHRTDTQYF. The CDR3 coding sequence is TGTGCCAGCAGCTTAGAGGGACACCGCACAGATACGCAGTATTTT.

In its sample, this clonotype was seen a few times. This sequence joins TRBV7-8 and TRBJ2-1; D is undetermined. Trimming stripped 1 base from V and 3 bases from J, with 4 bases between. From germline, CDR1 is SGHVS and CDR2 FQNEAQ. The CDR3 length is 13 residues. The CDR3 loop is CASSLELYNEQFF. The CDR3 DNA reads as TGTGCCAGCAGCTTAGAACTCTACAATGAGCAGTTCTTC. The full variable domain, rest sourced from reference TRBV7-8 and TRBJ2-1, is GAGVSQSPRYKVAKRGQDVALRCDPISGHVSLFWYQQALGQGPEFLTYFQNEAQLDKSGLPSDRFFAERPEGSVSTLKIQRTQQEDSAVYLCASSLELYNEQFFGPGTRLTVL.

In this sample, this clonotype turned up a few times. The V call is TRBV15, the J call TRBJ1-1; D unresolved. The V gene's germline CDR1 is LNHNV and CDR2 YYDKDF (reference sequence). The CDR3 has 15 residues. With 3 bases removed from V and 4 bases from J, the gap between germline ends came to 15 bases. The CDR3 reads CATSSSLSVGTEAFF. In DNA form, the CDR3 reads TGTGCCACCAGCAGTTCTTTGTCGGTAGGCACTGAAGCTTTCTTT.

This clonotype was recorded many times. The J gene is TRBJ2-1, the V gene TRBV5-6, with D possibly being TRBD1 (5 bases). The CDR3 has 15 residues. Germline V gene lookup returns CDR1 SGHDT and CDR2 YYEEEE. Trimming cost V 5 bases and J 0 bases, with 12 bases left between them. The CDR3 DNA reads as TGTGCCAGCAGTAAGGACACCAGCTCCTACAATGAGCAGTTCTTC. As protein: CASSKDTSSYNEQFF.